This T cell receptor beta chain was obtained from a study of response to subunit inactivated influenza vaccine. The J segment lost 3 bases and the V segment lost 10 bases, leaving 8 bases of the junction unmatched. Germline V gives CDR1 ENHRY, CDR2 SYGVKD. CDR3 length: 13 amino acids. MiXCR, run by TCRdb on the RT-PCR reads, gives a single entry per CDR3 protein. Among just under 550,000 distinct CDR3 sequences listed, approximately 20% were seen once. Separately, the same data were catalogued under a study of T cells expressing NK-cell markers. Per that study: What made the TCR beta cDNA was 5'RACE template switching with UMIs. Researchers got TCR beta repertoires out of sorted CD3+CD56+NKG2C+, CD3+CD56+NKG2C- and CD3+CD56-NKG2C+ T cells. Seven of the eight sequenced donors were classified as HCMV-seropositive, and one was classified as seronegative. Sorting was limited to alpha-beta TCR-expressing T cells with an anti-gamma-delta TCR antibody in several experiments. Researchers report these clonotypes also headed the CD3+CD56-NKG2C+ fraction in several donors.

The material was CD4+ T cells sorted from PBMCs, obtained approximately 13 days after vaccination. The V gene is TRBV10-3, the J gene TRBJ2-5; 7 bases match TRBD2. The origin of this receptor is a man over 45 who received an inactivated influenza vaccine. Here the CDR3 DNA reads TGTGCCACCTCCGGGGGGTTGGAAGAGACCCAGTACTTC. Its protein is CATSGGLEETQYF.